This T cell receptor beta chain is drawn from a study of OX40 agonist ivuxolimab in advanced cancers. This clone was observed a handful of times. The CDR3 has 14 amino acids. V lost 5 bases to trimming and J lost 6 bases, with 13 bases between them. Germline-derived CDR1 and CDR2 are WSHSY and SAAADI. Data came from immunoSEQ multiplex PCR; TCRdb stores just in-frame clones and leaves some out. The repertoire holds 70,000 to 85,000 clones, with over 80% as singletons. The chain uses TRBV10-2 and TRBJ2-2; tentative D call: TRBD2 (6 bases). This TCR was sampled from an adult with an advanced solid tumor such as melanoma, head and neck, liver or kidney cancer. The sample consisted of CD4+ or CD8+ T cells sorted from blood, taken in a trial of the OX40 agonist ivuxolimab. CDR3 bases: TGCGCCAGCAGTCATGGGCGGGGAGCCGGGGAGCTGTTTTTT. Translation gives CASSHGRGAGELFF.